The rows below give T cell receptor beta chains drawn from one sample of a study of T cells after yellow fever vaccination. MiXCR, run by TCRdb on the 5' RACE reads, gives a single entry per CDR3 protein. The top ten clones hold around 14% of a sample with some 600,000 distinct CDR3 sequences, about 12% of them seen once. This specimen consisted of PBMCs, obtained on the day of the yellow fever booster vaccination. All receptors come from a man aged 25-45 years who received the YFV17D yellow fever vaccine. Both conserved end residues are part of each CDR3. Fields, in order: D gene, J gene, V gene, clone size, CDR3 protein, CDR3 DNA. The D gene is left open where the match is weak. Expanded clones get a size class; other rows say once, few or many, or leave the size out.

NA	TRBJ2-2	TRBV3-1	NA	CASSQGLVVAGELFF	TGTGCCAGCAGCCAAGGTCTAGTAGTCGCCGGGGAGCTGTTTTTT
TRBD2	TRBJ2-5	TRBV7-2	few	CASSKGLAALKETQYF	TGTGCCAGCAGTAAGGGACTAGCGGCGCTGAAAGAGACCCAGTACTTC
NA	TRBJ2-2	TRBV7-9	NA	CASSFRTELNTGELFF	TGTGCCAGCAGCTTTAGGACAGAGCTTAACACCGGGGAGCTGTTTTTT
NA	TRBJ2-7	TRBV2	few	CASNFGGVEYEQYF	TGTGCCAGCAATTTTGGTGGGGTCGAGTACGAGCAGTACTTC
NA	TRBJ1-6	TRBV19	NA	CASRNGISLNSPLHF	TGTGCCAGTAGGAACGGGATATCTCTAAATTCACCCCTCCACTTT
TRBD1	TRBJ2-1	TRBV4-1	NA	CASSQGVGQGPNIFRVYEQFF	TGCGCCAGCAGCCAAGGTGTTGGACAGGGGCCCAACATTTTCCGGGTGTATGAGCAGTTCTTC
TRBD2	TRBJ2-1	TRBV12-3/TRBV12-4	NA	CASRKLGTSGNEQFF	TGTGCCAGCAGAAAACTGGGGACTAGCGGCAATGAGCAGTTCTTC
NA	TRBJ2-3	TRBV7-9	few	CASSLGGKTGTDTQYF	TGTGCCAGCAGCTTAGGAGGAAAGACTGGCACAGATACGCAGTATTTT
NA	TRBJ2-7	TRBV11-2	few	CASSLPPSTYEQYF	TGTGCCAGCAGCCTCCCGCCTAGCACCTACGAGCAGTACTTC
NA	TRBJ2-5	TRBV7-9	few	CASSLFGSQETQYF	TGTGCCAGCAGCTTATTCGGGTCCCAAGAGACCCAGTACTTC
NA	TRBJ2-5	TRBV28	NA	CASNSQGLGETQYF	TGTGCCAGCAACTCCCAGGGGTTGGGAGAGACCCAGTACTTC
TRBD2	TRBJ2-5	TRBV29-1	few	CSVQAGVETQYF	TGCAGCGTCCAAGCGGGAGTGGAGACCCAGTACTTC
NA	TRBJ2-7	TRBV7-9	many	CASSSGGRSSYEQYF	TGTGCCAGCAGTTCCGGCGGCAGGAGCTCCTACGAGCAGTACTTC
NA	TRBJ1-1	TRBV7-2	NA	CASSLNWGLMNTEAFF	TGTGCCAGCAGCTTAAATTGGGGGCTCATGAACACTGAAGCTTTCTTT
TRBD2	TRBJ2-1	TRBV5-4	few	CASSFPGLAGEQFF	TGTGCCAGCAGCTTTCCGGGACTAGCGGGAGAGCAGTTCTTC
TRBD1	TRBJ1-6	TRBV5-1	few	CASSHGQGASPLHF	TGCGCCAGCAGTCACGGACAGGGGGCTTCACCCCTCCACTTT
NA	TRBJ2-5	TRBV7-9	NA	CASSSQQVGQETQYF	TGTGCCAGCAGCTCCCAACAGGTGGGGCAAGAGACCCAGTACTTC
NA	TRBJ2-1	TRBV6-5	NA	CASSYTPRGARVPYNEQFF	TGTGCCAGCAGTTACACACCACGGGGGGCGAGAGTTCCCTACAATGAGCAGTTCTTC
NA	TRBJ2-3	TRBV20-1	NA	CSARSPGGLDTQYF	TGCAGTGCTAGGAGCCCTGGGGGACTTGATACGCAGTATTTT
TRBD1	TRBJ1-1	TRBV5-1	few	CASSLDRGTITTEAFF	TGCGCCAGCAGTTTGGACAGGGGTACGATTACCACTGAAGCTTTCTTT
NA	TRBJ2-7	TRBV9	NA	CASSAGPGVSYEQYF	TGTGCCAGCAGCGCCGGCCCAGGGGTGTCCTACGAGCAGTACTTC
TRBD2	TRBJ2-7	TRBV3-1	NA	CASSQGSSGSYEQYF	TGTGCCAGCAGCCAGGGATCTAGCGGTAGCTACGAGCAGTACTTC
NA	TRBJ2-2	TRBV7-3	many	CASSPEPTGELFF	TGTGCCAGCAGTCCGGAACCTACCGGGGAGCTGTTTTTT
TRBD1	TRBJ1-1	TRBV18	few	CASSPQTGLSTEAFF	TGTGCCAGCTCACCCCAGACAGGGTTGAGCACTGAAGCTTTCTTT
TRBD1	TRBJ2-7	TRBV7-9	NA	CASSLKRTGFF	TGTGCCAGCAGCTTAAAAAGGACAGGATTCTTC
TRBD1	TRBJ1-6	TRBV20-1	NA	CSARAGQYNSPLHF	TGCAGTGCTAGAGCGGGACAGTATAATTCACCCCTCCACTTT
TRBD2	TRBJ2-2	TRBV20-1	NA	CSARAASGRVTGELFF	TGCAGTGCTAGAGCTGCTAGCGGGAGGGTCACCGGGGAGCTGTTTTTT
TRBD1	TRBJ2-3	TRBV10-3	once	CAISGQGTDTQYF	TGTGCCATTTCGGGACAGGGCACAGATACGCAGTATTTT
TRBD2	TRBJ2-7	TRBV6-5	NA	CASSWGGRGGEQYF	TGTGCCAGCAGTTGGGGGGGTCGCGGCGGGGAGCAGTACTTC
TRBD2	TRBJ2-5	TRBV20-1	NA	CSARDLASGETKYF	TGCAGTGCTAGAGATTTGGCCAGCGGGGAGACCAAGTACTTC
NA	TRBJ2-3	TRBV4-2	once	CASSQEKGTDTHYF	TGTGCCAGCAGCCAAGAAAAGGGCACAGATACGCACTATTTT
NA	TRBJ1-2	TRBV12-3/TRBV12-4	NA	CASSSSPYGYTF	TGTGCCAGCAGCTCGTCCCCCTATGGCTACACCTTC
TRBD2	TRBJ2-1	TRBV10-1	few	CASSDGGSKDEQFF	TGCGCCAGCAGTGATGGCGGGAGTAAGGATGAGCAGTTCTTC
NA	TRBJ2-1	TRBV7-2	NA	CASSSPPGTATYNEQFF	TGTGCCAGCAGCTCCCCACCCGGGACTGCCACCTACAATGAGCAGTTCTTC
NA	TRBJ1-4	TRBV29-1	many	CSVEVQEKLFF	TGCAGCGTTGAAGTACAGGAAAAACTGTTTTTT
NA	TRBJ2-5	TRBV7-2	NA	CASSPHLSGGRETQYF	TGTGCCAGCAGCCCACACCTGAGTGGAGGGAGGGAGACCCAGTACTTC